These 9 T cell receptor beta chains originate from one sample sequenced in a study of T cells in women clearing cervical HPV infection. Produced via immunoSEQ multiplex PCR; TCRdb's table is partial and in-frame only. This table holds fewer than 35,000 clones. Sequenced sample: blood buffy coat. All receptors derive from a woman aged 18 to 69 with a cervical HPV16 infection that either progressed to CIN3+ or cleared (not recorded which).

As concerns this clone: The CDR3 goes on 3 residues after the read ends, and that part is filled in from the germline J gene. The rearrangement links TRBV4-2 to TRBJ2-2; TRBD2 agrees at 11 bases. The V segment lost 4 bases and the J segment 4 bases; nucleotides outside the gene matches: 8. CDR3 length: 17 residues. Germline CDR1 and CDR2: LGHNA and YNFKEQ. The DNA read from the CDR3 is TGTGCCAGCAGCCCGGCTAGCGGGAGGATGAGCACCGGGGAG. Translating it yields CASSPASGRMSTGE. The whole CDR3 sequence is CASSPASGRMSTGELFF.

As regards this clone: The CDR3 end is not reached by the read, which stops 3 residues before it; the germline J gene fills it in. The J gene is TRBJ1-4, the V gene TRBV20-1; D uncertain. The CDR3 extends over 13 amino acids. The V end lost 7 bases, the J end lost 8 bases, and 17 bases lay between the germline ends. Per germline, CDR1 DFQATT and CDR2 SNEGSKA (reference sequence). The sequenced CDR3 bases are TGCAGTGTTTTCAGGCCCGCGGGCGAAAAA. Translated: CSVFRPAGEK. The CDR3, in full, reads CSVFRPAGEKLFF.

About this clone itself: The read ends 3 residues shy of where the CDR3 ends; the end is completed using the germline J gene. The chain couples TRBV28 to TRBJ1-2, with D tentatively TRBD1 (6 bases). V was cut by 5 bases and J by 5 bases, with 18 bases left in between. CDR1 and CDR2 (germline): MDHEN, SYDVKM. The CDR3 is 15 residues long. The CDR3 loop reads CASSVRWGTRYGYTF. The sequenced CDR3 bases are TGTGCCAGCAGTGTCCGGTGGGGGACACGTTATGGC.

A remark on this clone: The read stops 3 residues short of the end of the CDR3; the missing end is completed from the germline J gene. This chain joins TRBV18 and TRBJ2-7; 8 bases line up with TRBD1. V gave up 3 bases and J gave up 3 bases; unmatched junction bases: 4. CDR3 size: 14 residues. Germline CDR1 reads KGHSH; CDR2 reads LQKENI. The CDR3 DNA, read in part, is TGTGCCAGCTCACCGGGACAGGAGGTCTACGAG. Its translation: CASSPGQEVYE. The complete CDR3 sequence is CASSPGQEVYEQYF.

In regard to this clone: From the germline J gene comes the end of the CDR3, since the read stops 3 residues before it. The chain uses TRBV7-9 and TRBJ2-1; 8 bases fit TRBD2. This CDR3 spans 13 amino acids. The V gene end was trimmed by 5 bases and the J gene end by 9 bases; junction bases not matched to a gene: 6. Germline assignment: CDR1 SEHNR and CDR2 FQNEAQ (reference sequence). Here the CDR3 reads CASSTSREGEQFF. The covered CDR3 bases are TGTGCCAGCAGCACTAGCCGGGAGGGTGAG.

Comments on this clone: Sequencing ends 3 residues short of the CDR3 end; the germline J gene provides the rest. The chain links TRBV7-9 to TRBJ2-1; 7 nucleotides agree with TRBD1. The CDR3 extends over 15 amino acids. V was clipped by 3 bases and J by 7 bases; unmatched bases: 9. The V gene's germline CDR1 is SEHNR and CDR2 FQNEAQ (reference sequence). The CDR3 sequence: CASSFGQGVVNEQFF. Incomplete CDR3 DNA: TGTGCCAGCAGCTTCGGGCAGGGGGTAGTAAATGAG.

As to this clone: The read stops 3 residues short of the end of the CDR3; the missing end is completed from the germline J gene. V gene TRBV5-1 combines with J gene TRBJ2-7; 8 nucleotides align to TRBD1. Germline-derived CDR1 and CDR2 are SGHRS and YFSETQ. The length of the CDR3 is 14 residues. Losses at the gene ends were 6 bases for V and 5 bases for J; bases not matched to a gene: 10. CDR3 protein: CASTLKTGADEQYF. CDR3 DNA, as far as it was read: TGCGCCAGCACCCTCAAGACAGGGGCAGACGAG.

For this clone: The read terminates 3 residues before the CDR3 end, so the remaining end is supplied by the germline J gene. This rearrangement joins TRBV5-1 to TRBJ2-5, with 12 bases identical to TRBD2. The length of the CDR3 is 15 residues. The V and J ends lost 0 bases and 7 bases, in that order; junction bases with no gene match: 4. Germline V gene lookup returns CDR1 SGHRS and CDR2 YFSETQ. CDR3 amino acids: CASSLGTSGERTQYF. The covered CDR3 bases are TGCGCCAGCAGCTTGGGGACTAGCGGGGAGCGGACC.

As to this clone: The germline gene is not matched at one end of the junction; a read error may be the cause. The read terminates 3 residues before the CDR3 end, so the remaining end is supplied by the germline J gene. The rearrangement joins TRBV4-2 to TRBJ1-1, with D maybe TRBD1 (5 bases). The CDR3 covers 13 residues. Germline V lookup: CDR1 LGHNA, CDR2 YNFKEQ. CDR3: CASSQTENTEAFF. CDR3 DNA, as far as it was read: TGCGCCAGCAGCCAGACAGAGAACACTGAA.